This is a list of T cell receptor beta chains from one sample in a study of cytomegalovirus exposure and HLA in healthy donors. Sequencing was performed with immunoSEQ multiplex PCR; in TCRdb, only in-frame clones are kept and a portion is missing. The sample shows roughly 130,000 clones, 80% of them seen only once. Specimen: PBMCs. The receptors here all came from a middle-aged man in good health and CMV-seronegative. Each CDR3 is given with its conserved first and last residue. The D gene is left open where the match is weak. The listing skips clone size in some rows; elsewhere it reads once, few, many or a size class.

abundance	v_gene	d_gene	len	j_gene	CDR3nt	CDR3aa
-	TRBV4-2	TRBD2	17	TRBJ2-1	TGTGCCAGCAGCCAAAGGAGTCTGGCTAGCGGTGACAATGAGCAGTTCTTC	CASSQRSLASGDNEQFF
few	TRBV6-1	-	14	TRBJ1-4	TGTGCCAGCAGTGGCAGGGGAGTTGGTGAAAAACTGTTTTTT	CASSGRGVGEKLFF
-	TRBV30	TRBD2	15	TRBJ2-5	TGTGCCTGGAGTATTGGGGGAGGGCCCCAGGAGACCCAGTACTTC	CAWSIGGGPQETQYF
-	TRBV30	-	14	TRBJ1-5	TGTGCCTGGAGTAAAGGGGCGGTGACTCAGCCCCAGCATTTT	CAWSKGAVTQPQHF
-	TRBV28	TRBD1	14	TRBJ2-3	TGTGCCAGCAGTACGGGACAGGGGCAAGATACGCAGTATTTT	CASSTGQGQDTQYF
-	TRBV5-1	TRBD2	15	TRBJ2-5	TGCGCCAGCAGCGCCACTAGCGGGGGGGGAGAGACCCAGTACTTC	CASSATSGGGETQYF
-	TRBV4-1	-	16	TRBJ1-1	TGCGCCAGCAGCCAAGTTAATATGGGGCAGTTCACTGAAGCTTTCTTT	CASSQVNMGQFTEAFF
-	TRBV19	-	15	TRBJ2-7	TGTGCCAGTAGCAGAGGTACAGGGCCCTCCTACGAGCAGTACTTC	CASSRGTGPSYEQYF
-	TRBV25-1	-	14	TRBJ2-2	TGTGCCAGCAGTGACTACTTCAACACCGGGGAGCTGTTTTTT	CASSDYFNTGELFF
few	TRBV2	TRBD1	13	TRBJ2-7	TGTGCCAGCCTCCGAGGACAGGGTGGCGAGCAGTACTTC	CASLRGQGGEQYF
-	TRBV5-6	TRBD1	14	TRBJ2-7	TGTGCCAGCAGCCGGGACAGGCGCTCCTACGAGCAGTACTTC	CASSRDRRSYEQYF
-	TRBV4-1	-	13	TRBJ2-7	TGCGCCAGCAGCCAATCACAGGGCCAAGAGCAGTACTTC	CASSQSQGQEQYF
-	TRBV6-1	TRBD2	17	TRBJ2-3	TGTGCCAGCAGTGCCGGACTAGCGGGATGGGGCACAGATACGCAGTATTTT	CASSAGLAGWGTDTQYF
few	TRBV6-5	-	15	TRBJ2-7	TGTGCCAGCAGTTACTATGACAGGAGCTCCTACGAGCAGTACTTC	CASSYYDRSSYEQYF
-	TRBV19	-	14	TRBJ2-7	TGTGCCAGTAGTAGGGTGGGCGACTCCTACGAGCAGTACTTC	CASSRVGDSYEQYF
-	TRBV5-1	TRBD1	12	TRBJ2-7	TGCGCCAGCAGCCGGGACAGCTACGAGCAGTACTTC	CASSRDSYEQYF
-	TRBV28	TRBD1	14	TRBJ1-2	TGTGCCAGCAGTTTGGGGGACAGAAACTATGGCTACACCTTC	CASSLGDRNYGYTF
-	TRBV5-1	TRBD2	18	TRBJ2-3	TGCGCCAGCAGCCCCGAGGGCATAGCGGGGGGGTCCACAGATACGCAGTATTTT	CASSPEGIAGGSTDTQYF
-	TRBV5-4	TRBD2	16	TRBJ2-7	TGTGCCAGCAGCTCTGCCGGACTAGCGGGGAACTACGAGCAGTACTTC	CASSSAGLAGNYEQYF
once	TRBV14	-	17	TRBJ2-5	TGTGCCAGCAGCCAAGGACGACCAGGGTCTAGGGAAGAGACCCAGTACTTC	CASSQGRPGSREETQYF
-	TRBV6-6	TRBD1	15	TRBJ1-2	TGTGCCAGCACCACTACAGGGGAAGGGGGTTATGGCTACACCTTC	CASTTTGEGGYGYTF
-	TRBV5-3	TRBD1	16	TRBJ1-2	TGTGCCAGAAGCACGGGTGGGACAGGCCTTTTTGGTGGCTACACCTTC	CARSTGGTGLFGGYTF
-	TRBV6-1	TRBD1	15	TRBJ1-4	TGTGCCAGCAGCGAAGGACAGGGGGCAAGTGAAAAACTGTTTTTT	CASSEGQGASEKLFF
-	TRBV4-1	-	18	TRBJ2-7	TGCGCCAGCAGCCAAGTAGTTCGGGACTCACCGTACAGCTACGAGCAGTACTTC	CASSQVVRDSPYSYEQYF
once	TRBV2	-	14	TRBJ2-5	TGTGCCAGCGGGGGGACGAGGACCGAAGAGACCCAGTACTTC	CASGGTRTEETQYF
-	TRBV2	TRBD2	15	TRBJ2-3	TGTGCCAGCAGCCTGACTAGCGGCGGCACAGATACGCAGTATTTT	CASSLTSGGTDTQYF
-	TRBV30	-	17	TRBJ2-4	TGTGCCTGGAGTGTAGGGGGAGTGGGATTAGCCAAAAACATTCAGTACTTC	CAWSVGGVGLAKNIQYF
-	TRBV7-6	-	12	TRBJ2-5	TGTGCCAGCAGCTTAGACAGACGGACCCAGTACTTC	CASSLDRRTQYF
-	TRBV5-4	TRBD1	15	TRBJ2-7	TGTGCCAGCAAGATGGATCCCGGGACAGCCTACGAGCAGTACTTC	CASKMDPGTAYEQYF
once	TRBV6-5	TRBD1	15	TRBJ2-7	TGTGCCAGCAGTTACTCAAGGACAGGGTGGAGCGAGCAGTACTTC	CASSYSRTGWSEQYF
-	TRBV5-1	TRBD1	14	TRBJ2-7	TGCGCCAGCAGCTTACCCGGGACAGGCTACGAGCAGTACTTC	CASSLPGTGYEQYF
-	TRBV28	TRBD1	15	TRBJ1-1	TGTGCCAGCAGTTTATTCGGGACAGGCCCCGCTGAAGCTTTCTTT	CASSLFGTGPAEAFF
medium-sized	TRBV2	-	18	TRBJ2-4	TGTGCCAGCAGTGAAGAAGGGGGACCAGCCCTAGCCAAAAACATTCAGTACTTC	CASSEEGGPALAKNIQYF
-	TRBV6-5	-	15	TRBJ2-7	TGTGCCAGCAGTTACGGTACTAAAGTTTTGGGCGAGCAGTACTTC	CASSYGTKVLGEQYF
-	TRBV4-2	-	12	TRBJ2-2	TGTGCCAGCAGCCAAGGAGGCGGGGAGCTGTTTTTT	CASSQGGGELFF
-	TRBV2	-	14	TRBJ2-3	TGTGCCAGCAGCGTAAGCGGCGGCACAGATACGCAGTATTTT	CASSVSGGTDTQYF
-	TRBV4-2	-	16	TRBJ1-5	TGTGCCAGCAGCCAAGAAGGGGTAGGGGGGGATCAGCCCCAGCATTTT	CASSQEGVGGDQPQHF
-	TRBV2	TRBD1	14	TRBJ1-5	TGTGCCAGCGGGGGGGGACAGGGGGGGCAGCCCCAGCATTTT	CASGGGQGGQPQHF
-	TRBV6-5	TRBD1	15	TRBJ1-2	TGTGCCAGCAGTTACGGGGGACAGGGACCGGGAGGCTACACCTTC	CASSYGGQGPGGYTF
-	TRBV2	TRBD1	15	TRBJ1-5	TGTGCCAGCAGCCCTGGACAGGGCTTGGCTCAGCCCCAGCATTTT	CASSPGQGLAQPQHF
-	TRBV2	-	13	TRBJ1-4	TGTGCCAGCAGTTCTTCCCGTAATGAAAAACTGTTTTTT	CASSSSRNEKLFF
-	TRBV4-1	TRBD1	16	TRBJ1-2	TGCGCCAGCAGCCAAGAACCGACAGGGGAGCGTTCTGGCTACACCTTC	CASSQEPTGERSGYTF
-	TRBV4-1	-	14	TRBJ2-2	TGCGCCAGCAGCCAAGCCCTGAACACCGGGGAGCTGTTTTTT	CASSQALNTGELFF
-	TRBV2	-	15	TRBJ2-5	TGTGCCAGCAGTGAAGGCCCCAGGGCTCAAGAGACCCAGTACTTC	CASSEGPRAQETQYF
-	TRBV7-2	TRBD2	16	TRBJ2-3	TGTGCCAGCAGCTTATTTGGGACTAGCGCGATAGATACGCAGTATTTT	CASSLFGTSAIDTQYF
few	TRBV2	TRBD1	15	TRBJ1-5	TGTGCCAGCAGTGAAGTGGGACAGGGGTTTCAGCCCCAGCATTTT	CASSEVGQGFQPQHF
-	TRBV5-1	-	14	TRBJ2-3	TGCGCCAGCAGCTTGGGTGGGAGCGCAGATACGCAGTATTTT	CASSLGGSADTQYF
-	TRBV19	-	12	TRBJ1-1	TGTGCCAGTAGTACGTCCAGCACTGAAGCTTTCTTT	CASSTSSTEAFF
-	TRBV20-1	TRBD2	11	TRBJ2-1	TGCAGTGCGGCGGGACTAGCGGAGCAGTTCTTC	CSAAGLAEQFF
once	TRBV5-6	-	13	TRBJ2-5	TGTGCCAGCAGCCCCCCCGACCAAGAGACCCAGTACTTC	CASSPPDQETQYF
-	TRBV4-1	-	16	TRBJ1-1	TGCGCCAGCAGCCAACGCCCTGGGGGCTTGAACACTGAAGCTTTCTTT	CASSQRPGGLNTEAFF
once	TRBV25-1	-	17	TRBJ2-2	TGTGCCAGCAGTGAGACAGCGGGCAAAAACGGGGGCGGGGAGCTGTTTTTT	CASSETAGKNGGGELFF
-	TRBV9	TRBD2	14	TRBJ2-1	TGTGCCAGCAGCGTAGTTGCCCTAGCGGGAGAGCAGTTCTTC	CASSVVALAGEQFF
-	TRBV28	TRBD1	16	TRBJ1-5	TGTGCCAGCAGTTCGGGACAGGTTTTTAGCAATCAGCCCCAGCATTTT	CASSSGQVFSNQPQHF
-	TRBV29-1	-	11	TRBJ2-4	TGCAGCGTTGATGACCGGGAACATCAGTACTTC	CSVDDREHQYF
-	TRBV29-1	TRBD2	13	TRBJ2-3	TGCAGCGCTGAGCGGGAGGCCCCAGATACGCAGTATTTT	CSAEREAPDTQYF